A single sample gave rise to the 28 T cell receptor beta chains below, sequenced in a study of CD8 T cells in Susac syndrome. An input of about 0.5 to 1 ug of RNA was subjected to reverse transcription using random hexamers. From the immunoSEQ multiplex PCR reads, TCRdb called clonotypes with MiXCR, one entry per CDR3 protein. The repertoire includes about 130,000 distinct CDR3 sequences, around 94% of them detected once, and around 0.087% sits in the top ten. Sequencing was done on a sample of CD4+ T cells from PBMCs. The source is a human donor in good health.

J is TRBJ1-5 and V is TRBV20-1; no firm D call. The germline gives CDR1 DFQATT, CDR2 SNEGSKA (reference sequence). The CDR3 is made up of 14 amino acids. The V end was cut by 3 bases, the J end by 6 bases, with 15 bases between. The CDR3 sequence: CSARGGGFGQPQHF. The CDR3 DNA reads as TGCAGTGCTAGGGGCGGAGGTTTCGGTCAGCCCCAGCATTTT.

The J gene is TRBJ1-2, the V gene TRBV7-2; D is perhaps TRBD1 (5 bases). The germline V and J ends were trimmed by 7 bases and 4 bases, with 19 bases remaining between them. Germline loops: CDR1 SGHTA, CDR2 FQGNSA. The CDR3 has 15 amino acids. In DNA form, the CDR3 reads TGTGCCAGCACCGAGGGCGGGGGAAGGAGCTATGGCTACACCTTC. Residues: CASTEGGGRSYGYTF. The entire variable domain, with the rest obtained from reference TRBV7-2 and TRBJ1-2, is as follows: GAGVSQSPSNKVTEKGKDVELRCDPISGHTALYWYRQSLGQGLEFLIYFQGNSAPDKSGLPSDRFSAERTGGSVSTLTIQRTQQEDSAVYLCASTEGGGRSYGYTFGSGTRLTVV.

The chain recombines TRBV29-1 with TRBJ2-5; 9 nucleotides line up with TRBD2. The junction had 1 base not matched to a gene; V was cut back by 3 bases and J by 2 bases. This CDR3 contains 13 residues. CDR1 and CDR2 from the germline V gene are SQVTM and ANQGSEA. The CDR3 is CSVETSGQETQYF. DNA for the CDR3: TGCAGCGTTGAGACTAGCGGACAAGAGACCCAGTACTTC. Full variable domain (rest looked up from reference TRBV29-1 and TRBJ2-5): SAVISQKPSRDICQRGTSLTIQCQVDSQVTMMFWYRQQPGQSLTLIATANQGSEATYESGFVIDKFPISRPNLTFSTLTVSNMSPEDSSIYLCSVETSGQETQYFGPGTRLLVL.

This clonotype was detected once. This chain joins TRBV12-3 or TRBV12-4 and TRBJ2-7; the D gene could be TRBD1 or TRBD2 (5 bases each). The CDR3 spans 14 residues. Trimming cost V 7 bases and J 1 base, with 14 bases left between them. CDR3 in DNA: TGTGCCAGCACCCTCGAGGGGTTTTCCTACGAGCAGTACTTC. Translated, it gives CASTLEGFSYEQYF.

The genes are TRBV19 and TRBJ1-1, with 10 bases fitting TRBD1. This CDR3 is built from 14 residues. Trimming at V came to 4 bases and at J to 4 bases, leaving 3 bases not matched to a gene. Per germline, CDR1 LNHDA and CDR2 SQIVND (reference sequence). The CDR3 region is CASSTDRGSTEAFF. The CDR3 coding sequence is TGTGCCAGTAGTACGGACAGGGGGAGCACTGAAGCTTTCTTT.

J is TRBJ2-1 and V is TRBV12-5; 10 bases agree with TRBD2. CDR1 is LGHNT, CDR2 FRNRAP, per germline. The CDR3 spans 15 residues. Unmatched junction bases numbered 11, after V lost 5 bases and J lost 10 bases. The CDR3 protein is CASGTGTSASREQFF. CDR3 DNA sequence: TGTGCTAGTGGTACCGGGACTAGCGCATCGCGGGAGCAGTTCTTC.

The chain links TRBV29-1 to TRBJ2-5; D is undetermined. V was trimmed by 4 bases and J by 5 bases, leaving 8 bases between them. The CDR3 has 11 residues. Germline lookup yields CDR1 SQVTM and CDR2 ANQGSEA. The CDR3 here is CSVVAVETQYF. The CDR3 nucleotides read TGCAGCGTTGTGGCGGTGGAGACCCAGTACTTC.

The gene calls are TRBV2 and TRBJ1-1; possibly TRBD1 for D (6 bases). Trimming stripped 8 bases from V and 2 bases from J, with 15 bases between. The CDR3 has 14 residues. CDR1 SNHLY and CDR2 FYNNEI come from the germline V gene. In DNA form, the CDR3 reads TGTGCCAGCGCCGAGGGGGGGATCAACACTGAAGCTTTCTTT. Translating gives CASAEGGINTEAFF. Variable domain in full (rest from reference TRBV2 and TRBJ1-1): EPEVTQTPSHQVTQMGQEVILRCVPISNHLYFYWYRQILGQKVEFLVSFYNNEISEKSEIFDDQFSVERPDGSNFTLKIRSTKLEDSAMYFCASAEGGINTEAFFGQGTRLTVV.

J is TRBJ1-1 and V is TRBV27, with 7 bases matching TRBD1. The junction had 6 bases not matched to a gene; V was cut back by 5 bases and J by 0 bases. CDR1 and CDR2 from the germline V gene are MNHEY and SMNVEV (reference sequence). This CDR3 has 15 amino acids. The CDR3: CASSVTGTMNTEAFF. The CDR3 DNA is TGTGCCAGCAGTGTGACAGGGACAATGAACACTGAAGCTTTCTTT.

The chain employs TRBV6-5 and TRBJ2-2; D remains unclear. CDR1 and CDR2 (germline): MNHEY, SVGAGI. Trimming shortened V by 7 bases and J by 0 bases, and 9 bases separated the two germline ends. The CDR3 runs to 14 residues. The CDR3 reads CASKKLANTGELFF. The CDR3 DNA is TGTGCCAGCAAAAAGCTCGCGAACACCGGGGAGCTGTTTTTT.

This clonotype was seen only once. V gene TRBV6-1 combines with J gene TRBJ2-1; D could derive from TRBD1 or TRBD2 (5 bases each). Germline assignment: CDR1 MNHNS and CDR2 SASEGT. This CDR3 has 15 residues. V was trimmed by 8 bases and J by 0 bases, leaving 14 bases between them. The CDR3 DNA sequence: TGTGCCAGCTGCCCCGGGACGGTCTCCTACAATGAGCAGTTCTTC. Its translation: CASCPGTVSYNEQFF.

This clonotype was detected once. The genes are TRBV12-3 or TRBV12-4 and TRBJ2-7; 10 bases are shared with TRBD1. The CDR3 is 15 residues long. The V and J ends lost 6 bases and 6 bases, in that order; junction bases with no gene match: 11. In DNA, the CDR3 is TGTGCCAGCAGCAGAACCGGGACAGGGGTTAGCGAGCAGTACTTC. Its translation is CASSRTGTGVSEQYF.

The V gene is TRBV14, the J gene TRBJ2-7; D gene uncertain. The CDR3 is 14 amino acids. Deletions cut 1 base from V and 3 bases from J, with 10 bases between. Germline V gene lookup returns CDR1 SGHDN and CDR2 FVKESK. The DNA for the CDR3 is TGTGCCAGCAGCCAAGCTCCAGGAAACTACGAGCAGTACTTC. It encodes CASSQAPGNYEQYF.

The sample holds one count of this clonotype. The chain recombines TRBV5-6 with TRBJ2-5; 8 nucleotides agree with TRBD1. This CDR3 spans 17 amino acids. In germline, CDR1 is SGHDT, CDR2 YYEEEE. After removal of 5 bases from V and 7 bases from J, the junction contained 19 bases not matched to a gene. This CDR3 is CASRPKFPGQALATQYF. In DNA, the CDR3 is TGTGCCAGCAGACCTAAGTTCCCGGGACAGGCGCTGGCGACCCAGTACTTC.

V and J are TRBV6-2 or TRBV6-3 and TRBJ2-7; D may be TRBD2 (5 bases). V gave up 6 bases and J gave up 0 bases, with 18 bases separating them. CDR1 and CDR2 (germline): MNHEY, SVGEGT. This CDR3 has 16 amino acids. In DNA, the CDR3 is TGTGCCAGCAGCCTTCGGGATTTCCAGAGCTCCTACGAGCAGTACTTC. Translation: CASSLRDFQSSYEQYF.

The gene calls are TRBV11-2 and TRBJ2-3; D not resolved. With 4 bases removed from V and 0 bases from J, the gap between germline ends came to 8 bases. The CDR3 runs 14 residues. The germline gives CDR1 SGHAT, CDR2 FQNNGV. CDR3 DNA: TGTGCCAGCAGCTCCCTTTCTAGCACAGATACGCAGTATTTT. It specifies CASSSLSSTDTQYF.

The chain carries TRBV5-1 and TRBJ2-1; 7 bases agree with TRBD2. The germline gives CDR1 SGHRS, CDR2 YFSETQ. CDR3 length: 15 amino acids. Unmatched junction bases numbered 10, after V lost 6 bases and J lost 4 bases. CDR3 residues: CASTGGSGDYNEQFF. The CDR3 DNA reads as TGCGCCAGCACCGGCGGGAGTGGGGATTACAATGAGCAGTTCTTC.

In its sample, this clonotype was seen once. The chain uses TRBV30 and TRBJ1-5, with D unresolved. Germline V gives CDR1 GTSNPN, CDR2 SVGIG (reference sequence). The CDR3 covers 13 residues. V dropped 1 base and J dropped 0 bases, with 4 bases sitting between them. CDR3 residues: CAWSGASNQPQHF. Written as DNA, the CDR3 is TGTGCCTGGAGTGGAGCTAGCAATCAGCCCCAGCATTTT.

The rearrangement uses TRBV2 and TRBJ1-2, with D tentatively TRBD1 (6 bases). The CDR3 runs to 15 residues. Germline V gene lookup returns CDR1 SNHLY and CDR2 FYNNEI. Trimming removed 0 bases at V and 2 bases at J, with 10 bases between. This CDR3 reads CASSEAGQGNYGYTF. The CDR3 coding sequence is TGTGCCAGCAGTGAAGCGGGGCAGGGGAACTATGGCTACACCTTC.

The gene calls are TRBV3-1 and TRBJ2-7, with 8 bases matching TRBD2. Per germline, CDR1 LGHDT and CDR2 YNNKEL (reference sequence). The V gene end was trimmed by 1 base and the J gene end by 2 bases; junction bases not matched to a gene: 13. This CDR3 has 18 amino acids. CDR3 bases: TGTGCCAGCAGCCAAGGGATCGGGGCTAGCGGGTTAACCTACGAGCAGTACTTC. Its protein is CASSQGIGASGLTYEQYF.

The CDR3 is CASRSMGPSTDTQYF. The CDR3 DNA sequence: TGTGCCAGCAGGTCTATGGGACCGAGCACAGATACGCAGTATTTT. The gene calls are TRBV7-9 and TRBJ2-3; D assignment may be TRBD1 or TRBD2 (5 bases each). Trimming removed 6 bases from V and 0 bases from J, with 13 bases in between. This CDR3 has 15 residues. Germline CDR1 is SEHNR and CDR2 is FQNEAQ (reference sequence).

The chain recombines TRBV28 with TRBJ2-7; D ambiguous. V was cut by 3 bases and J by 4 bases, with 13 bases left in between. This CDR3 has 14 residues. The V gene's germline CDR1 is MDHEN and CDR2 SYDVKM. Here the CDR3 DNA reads TGTGCCAGCAGTTTGCCATTACAAGGTTACGAGCAGTACTTC. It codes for CASSLPLQGYEQYF.

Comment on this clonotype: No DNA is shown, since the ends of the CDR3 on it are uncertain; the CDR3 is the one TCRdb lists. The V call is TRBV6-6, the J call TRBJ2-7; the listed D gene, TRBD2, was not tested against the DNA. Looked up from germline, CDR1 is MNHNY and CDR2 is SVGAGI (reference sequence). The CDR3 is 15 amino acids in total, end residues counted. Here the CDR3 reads CASSSSAGLSLGQYF.

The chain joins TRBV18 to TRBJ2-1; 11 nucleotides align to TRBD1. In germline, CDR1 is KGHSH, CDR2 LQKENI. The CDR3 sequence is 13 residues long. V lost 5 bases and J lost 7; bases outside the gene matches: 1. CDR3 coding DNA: TGTGCCAGCTCAGGGGACAGGGGGAATGAGCAGTTCTTC. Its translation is CASSGDRGNEQFF.

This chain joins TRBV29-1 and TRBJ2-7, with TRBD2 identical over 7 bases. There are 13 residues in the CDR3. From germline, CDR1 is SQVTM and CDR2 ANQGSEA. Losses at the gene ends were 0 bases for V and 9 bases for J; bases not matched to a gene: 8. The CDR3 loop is CSVEEGTKNGQYF. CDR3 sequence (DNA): TGCAGCGTTGAAGAGGGGACTAAAAACGGGCAGTACTTC.

The DNA for the CDR3 is TGTGCCAGCAGCGTAGATCCGACAGGGGCGGCTGGATCGGCCCAGCATTTT. This sequence encodes CASSVDPTGAAGSAQHF. The V gene is TRBV9, the J gene TRBJ1-5; TRBD1 aligns across 8 bases. V shed 0 bases and J 11 bases; nucleotides not matched to a gene: 16. From germline, CDR1 is SGDLS and CDR2 YYNGEE. CDR3 length equals 17 residues.

CDR3 sequence reads: CASSPRTGANTIYF. DNA for the CDR3: TGTGCCAGCTCACCACGGACAGGGGCAAACACCATATATTTT. The chain recombines TRBV18 with TRBJ1-3, with 9 bases aligning to TRBD1. Trimming removed 1 base from V and 6 bases from J; junction bases left unmatched: 1. The V gene's germline CDR1 is KGHSH and CDR2 LQKENI. This CDR3 is built from 14 residues. Filled out from reference TRBV18 and TRBJ1-3, the complete variable domain reads NAGVMQNPRHLVRRRGQEARLRCSPMKGHSHVYWYRQLPEEGLKFMVYLQKENIIDESGMPKERFSAEFPKEGPSILRIQQVVRGDSAAYFCASSPRTGANTIYFGEGSWLTVV.

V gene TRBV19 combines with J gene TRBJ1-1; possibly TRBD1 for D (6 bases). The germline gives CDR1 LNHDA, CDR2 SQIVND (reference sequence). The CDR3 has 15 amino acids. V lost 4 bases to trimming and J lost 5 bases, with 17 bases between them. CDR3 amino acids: CASSTPQGTGTEAFF. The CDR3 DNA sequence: TGTGCCAGTAGTACCCCACAGGGTACGGGGACTGAAGCTTTCTTT.